Described below is a single T cell receptor (beta chain) sequence and its context. Its target is unknown. It was with unique molecular identifiers that the TCRbeta library was prepared. Via MiXCR, TCRdb re-called the PCR reads, giving one row per CDR3 protein. The sample has a few hundred thousand distinct CDR3 sequences; approximately 12% are singletons. The CDR3 contains 16 residues. From germline, CDR1 is PRHDT and CDR2 FYEKMQ (reference sequence). Trimming took 6 bases from V and 3 from J, leaving 21 bases between them. This specimen comes from a study of T-cell reconstitution after alpha-beta-depleted transplantation in children. Overall study findings and caveats: After transplant, high TCRbeta diversity at day 60 in some patients arose from surviving recipient T cells and thymic progenitors.

The specimen comprised PBMCs, mostly from graft donor cells, sampled 360 days after TCRalphabeta/CD19-depleted stem cell transplant. This clonotype was obtained from a male patient aged 10-17 years who had a stem cell transplant for acute myeloid leukemia, so the T cells may come from the graft donor. The chain carries TRBV13 and TRBJ2-7; D might be TRBD1 or TRBD2, each matching 5 bases. The CDR3 sequence: CASSPHPGRGGYEQYF. DNA for the CDR3: TGTGCCAGCAGTCCACACCCGGGGCGAGGAGGCTACGAGCAGTACTTC.